Here is one T cell receptor (beta chain) with its context. This clonotype came up many times. Its antigen remains undetermined. No qualities accompany the bases; no much larger clone lies one base away. From the germline V gene, CDR1 is ENHRY and CDR2 is SYGVKD. There are 13 amino acids in the CDR3, from cysteine to phenylalanine inclusive. Only the CDR3 DNA is retained, 39 bases long and in frame from the first base. The germline ends are 13 bases apart after V is trimmed by 4 bases and J by 9 bases. The source of the sample is a study of T-cell reconstitution after alpha-beta-depleted transplantation in children (dated by TCRdb to 2016 to 2017). Context from the whole study: Using TCR repertoire profiling, the study quantitatively followed how T-cell immune reconstitution unfolded in children after TCRalphabeta/CD19-depleted allogeneic hematopoietic cell transplantation.

Beyond this particular receptor, the publication reports: In some patients, high TCRbeta diversity at day 60 was attributed to recipient T cells and intrathymic progenitors that had survived conditioning. Over the following months the frequencies of hyperexpanded clones went down, and after one year T-cell counts and TCRbeta diversity were mostly credited to newly produced T cells. The apparently early alphabetaT-cell count recovery about two months after transplant was reportedly dependent on only several hundred rapidly expanded clones derived from non-depleted graft cells.

Taken with the paper, the label for treatment or condition translates to: allogeneic hematopoietic cell transplantation with graft depleted of TCRalphabeta T cells and CD19 B cells. TCRalphabeta/CD19-depleted allogeneic hematopoietic cell grafts were given to the transplant recipients, all of whom were children. Receptors were amplified or captured by PCR. The data were produced on an Illumina HiSeq 2500. Molecular barcoding was employed in the preparation of TCR libraries, with unique molecular identifiers being used to normalize TCRbeta repertoire quantification. Starting from the raw public reads, TCRdb applied fastp trimming at Q25, assembled clones with MiXCR and retained in-frame beta chains. Entries are consolidated by CDR3 protein sequence, retaining the most common genes and DNA. This sample is represented by some 600,000 distinct CDR3 sequences; over 10% of them were singletons. The top ten hold around 2% of the sample.

The TCR originated in a male patient younger than 18 who had a stem cell transplant for acute myeloid leukemia, so the T cells may come from the graft donor. Material: PBMCs, mostly from graft donor cells, obtained 360 days after TCRalphabeta/CD19-depleted stem cell transplant. The V and J segments used are TRBV10-3 and TRBJ2-1, with the D segment identity uncertain. The CDR3 here reads CAISAQESSEQFF. The DNA is as follows: TGTGCCATCAGTGCCCAGGAATCAAGTGAGCAGTTCTTC.